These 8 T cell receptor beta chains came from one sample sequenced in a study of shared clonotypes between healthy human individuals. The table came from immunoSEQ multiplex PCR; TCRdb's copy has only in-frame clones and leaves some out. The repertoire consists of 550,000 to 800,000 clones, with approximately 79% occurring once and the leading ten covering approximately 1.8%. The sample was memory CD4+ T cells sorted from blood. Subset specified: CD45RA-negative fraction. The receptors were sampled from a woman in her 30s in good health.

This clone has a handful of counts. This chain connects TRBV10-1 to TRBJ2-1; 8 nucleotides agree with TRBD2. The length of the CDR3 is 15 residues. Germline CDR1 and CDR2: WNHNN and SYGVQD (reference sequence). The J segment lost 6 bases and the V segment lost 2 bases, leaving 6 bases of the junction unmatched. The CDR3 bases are TGCGCCAGCAGTGAGGCCGGGACTAGTATCAATGAGCAGTTCTTC. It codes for CASSEAGTSINEQFF.

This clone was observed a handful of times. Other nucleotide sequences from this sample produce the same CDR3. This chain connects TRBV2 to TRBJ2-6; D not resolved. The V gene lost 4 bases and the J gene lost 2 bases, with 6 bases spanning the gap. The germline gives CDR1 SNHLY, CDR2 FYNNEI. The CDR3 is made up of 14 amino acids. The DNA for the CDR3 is TGTGCCAGCAGTGTCCGTACTGGGGCCAACGTCCTGACTTTC. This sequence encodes CASSVRTGANVLTF.

The CDR3 sequence: CASRNIAGGEQYF. Here the CDR3 DNA reads TGTGCCAGCAGAAATATAGCGGGAGGCGAGCAGTACTTC. V usage is TRBV6-1 and J usage is TRBJ2-7, with 10 bases identical to TRBD2. Germline V lookup: CDR1 MNHNS, CDR2 SASEGT. V shed 6 bases and J 6 bases; nucleotides not matched to a gene: 5. The CDR3 is made up of 13 amino acids.

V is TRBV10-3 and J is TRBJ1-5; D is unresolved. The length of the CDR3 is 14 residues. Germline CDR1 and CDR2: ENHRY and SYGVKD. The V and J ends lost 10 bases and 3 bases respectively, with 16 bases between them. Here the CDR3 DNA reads TGTGCCACCGCAACCGGGCCATTCAATCAGCCCCAGCATTTT. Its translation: CATATGPFNQPQHF.

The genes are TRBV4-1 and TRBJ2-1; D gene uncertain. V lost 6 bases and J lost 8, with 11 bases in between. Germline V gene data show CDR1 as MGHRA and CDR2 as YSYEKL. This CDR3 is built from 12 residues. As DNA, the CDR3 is TGCGCCAGCAGGCAACTCCCCGATGAGCAGTTCTTC. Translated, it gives CASRQLPDEQFF.

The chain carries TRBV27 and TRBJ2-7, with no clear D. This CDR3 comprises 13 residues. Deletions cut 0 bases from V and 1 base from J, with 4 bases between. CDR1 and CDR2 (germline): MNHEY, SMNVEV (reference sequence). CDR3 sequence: CASSLSLSYEQYF. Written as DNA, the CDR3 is TGTGCCAGCAGTTTATCGCTTTCCTACGAGCAGTACTTC.

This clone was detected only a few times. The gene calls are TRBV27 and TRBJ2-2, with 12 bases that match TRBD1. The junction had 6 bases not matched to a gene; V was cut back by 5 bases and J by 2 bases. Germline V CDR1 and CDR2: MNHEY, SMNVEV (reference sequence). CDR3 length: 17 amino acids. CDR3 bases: TGTGCCAGCAGTCCCCTGGGACAGGGGGCCAACACCGGGGAGCTGTTTTTT. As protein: CASSPLGQGANTGELFF.

The CDR3 spells CASSSYDGYTF. The DNA for the CDR3 is TGTGCCAGCAGTTCCTACGATGGCTACACCTTC. The chain employs TRBV6-5 and TRBJ1-2, with no clear D. The germline V gene encodes CDR1 MNHEY and CDR2 SVGAGI. This CDR3 has 11 residues. Trimming stripped 4 bases from V and 6 bases from J, with 6 bases between.